The 5 T cell receptor beta chains presented below share a single source sample, sequenced in a study of Graves' ophthalmopathy and Graves' hyperthyroidism. Transcripts of RNA were the source for amplifying TCR beta CDR3 regions. First-round RT-PCR relied on HTBI primers, and a second-round multiplex PCR came next. TCRdb re-called the multiplex PCR reads with MiXCR, one entry per CDR3 protein. The sample contains 900,000 to 1,200,000 distinct CDR3 sequences, about 36% of which appear only once. The specimen was peripheral blood or thyroid tissue (not recorded which). Receptors originate from an adult man with Graves' hyperthyroidism.

With regard to this clonotype: This may stem from a read error, because a much larger clone lies one nucleotide away. The chain has TRBV11-1 and TRBJ1-1, with D maybe TRBD1 (5 bases). CDR1 and CDR2 from the germline V gene are SGHAT and FQDESV (reference sequence). This CDR3 spans 15 amino acids. CDR3 residues: CSSSPQGELNTEAFF. Here the CDR3 DNA reads TGTTCCAGCAGCCCCCAAGGGGAGCTGAACACTGAAGCTTTCTTT.

This clonotype was recorded many times. The chain recombines TRBV20-1 with TRBJ2-5, with a weak D call TRBD2 (6 bases). V gave up 4 bases and J gave up 3 bases, with 15 bases separating them. This CDR3 is built from 14 residues. Germline assignment: CDR1 DFQATT and CDR2 SNEGSKA (reference sequence). The CDR3 loop reads CSAIWRGREETQYF. The CDR3 region has the DNA TGCAGTGCTATTTGGAGGGGACGGGAAGAGACCCAGTACTTC.

The chain joins TRBV20-1 to TRBJ2-7; D perhaps matches TRBD2 (6 bases). V shed 0 bases and J shed 3 bases, with 12 bases lying between them. Germline V lookup: CDR1 DFQATT, CDR2 SNEGSKA (reference sequence). CDR3 length equals 14 residues. The CDR3 region is CSARDPKTSYEQYF. In nucleotides, the CDR3 is TGCAGTGCTAGAGATCCCAAGACTAGCTACGAGCAGTACTTC.

The chain joins TRBV11-1 to TRBJ1-1; D possibly corresponds to TRBD1 (5 bases). The germline V gene has CDR1 SGHAT and CDR2 FQDESV (reference sequence). V was trimmed by 4 bases and J by 6 bases, leaving 12 bases between them. The CDR3 length is 13 residues. Here the CDR3 DNA reads TGTGCCAGCAGCTCTCAAGGGGCCGCTGAAGCTTTCTTT. It encodes CASSSQGAAEAFF.

This clonotype has a count of ten or more. The V call is TRBV19, the J call TRBJ1-6; TRBD1 aligns across 9 bases. The germline CDR1 and CDR2 sequences are LNHDA and SQIVND (reference sequence). After removal of 5 bases from V and 5 bases from J, the junction contained 7 bases not matched to a gene. The CDR3 has 16 amino acids. DNA for the CDR3: TGTGCCAGTAGTGAGCGGACAGGGGCGAATAATTCACCCCTCCACTTT. Translation: CASSERTGANNSPLHF.